This T cell receptor (beta chain) was found in a study of cytomegalovirus exposure and HLA in healthy donors. V lost 1 base, J lost 7 bases, and 15 bases lay in between. Germline V gives CDR1 SGHRS, CDR2 YFSETQ. The CDR3 extends over 15 amino acids. Both 60 Vbeta primers and 13 Jbeta primers went into the PCR. The method was immunoSEQ multiplex PCR; TCRdb's version includes in-frame clones alone and lacks a portion of them. The sample has fewer than 200,000 clones; about 80% are singletons. Material: PBMCs. This chain links TRBV5-1 with TRBJ2-1, with D perhaps TRBD1 (6 bases). The sequence derives from a man aged 40-49 years in good health and CMV-seropositive. CDR3 protein: CASSLLNRAVNEQFF. Written as DNA, the CDR3 is TGCGCCAGCAGCTTGCTAAACAGGGCGGTGAATGAGCAGTTCTTC.